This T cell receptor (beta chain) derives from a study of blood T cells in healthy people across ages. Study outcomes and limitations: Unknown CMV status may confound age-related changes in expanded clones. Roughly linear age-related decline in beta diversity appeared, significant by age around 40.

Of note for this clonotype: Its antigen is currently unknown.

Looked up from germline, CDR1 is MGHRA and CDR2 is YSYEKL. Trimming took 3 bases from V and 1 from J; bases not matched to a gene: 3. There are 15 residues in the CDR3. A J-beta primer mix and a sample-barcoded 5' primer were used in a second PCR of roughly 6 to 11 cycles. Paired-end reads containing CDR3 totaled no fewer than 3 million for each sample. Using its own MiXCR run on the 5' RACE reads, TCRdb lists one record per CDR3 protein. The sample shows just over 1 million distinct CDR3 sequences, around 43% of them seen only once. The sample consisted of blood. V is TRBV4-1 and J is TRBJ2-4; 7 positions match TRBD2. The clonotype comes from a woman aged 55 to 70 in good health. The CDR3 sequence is CASSQWEGAKNIQYF. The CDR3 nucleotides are TGCGCCAGCAGCCAGTGGGAGGGGGCCAAAAACATTCAGTACTTC.